This T cell receptor beta chain appears in the sequencing data of a study of T cell changes during pregnancy in multiple sclerosis. The CDR3 is 12 amino acids. V was pared by 6 bases and J by 9 bases, with 14 bases between. Germline V gene lookup returns CDR1 ENHRY and CDR2 SYGVKD. Profiling relied on immunoSEQ multiplex PCR, and the TCRdb table lists in-frame clones only, not all of them. The sample shows 90,000 to 120,000 clones, around 93% of them seen only once. The TCR sequence derives from a female donor in good health, enrolled as a control in a pregnancy study. This rearrangement joins TRBV10-3 to TRBJ1-1, with D perhaps TRBD1 (6 bases). Material: peripheral blood, obtained in the third trimester of pregnancy. CDR3: CAIRNNREQAFF. For the CDR3, the DNA is TGTGCCATCAGGAATAACAGGGAGCAAGCTTTCTTT.